This TCR beta chain emerged from a study of read filtering for tumor transcriptome and immune sequencing. Overall study: Whole-transcriptome libraries were prepared after DNase treatment.

Molecular barcoded adaptors covering alpha/delta and beta/gamma chains were used on around 400 ng RNA. TCRdb passed the reads through MiXCR, listing each CDR3 protein once. The sample contains about 39,000 distinct CDR3 sequences, approximately 15% of which appear only once. The CDR3 sequence is 12 residues long. V lost 8 bases and J 6 bases, leaving 11 bases between the germline ends. This clonotype was picked up many times. The source material was a population of CD138-negative cells sorted from bone marrow. This clonotype was sampled from a donor over 35 with multiple myeloma. The gene calls are TRBV12-3 or TRBV12-4 and TRBJ2-1; D gene ambiguous. The CDR3 here is CASLPWRNEQFF. As DNA, the CDR3 is TGTGCCAGCCTCCCGTGGCGCAATGAGCAGTTCTTC.